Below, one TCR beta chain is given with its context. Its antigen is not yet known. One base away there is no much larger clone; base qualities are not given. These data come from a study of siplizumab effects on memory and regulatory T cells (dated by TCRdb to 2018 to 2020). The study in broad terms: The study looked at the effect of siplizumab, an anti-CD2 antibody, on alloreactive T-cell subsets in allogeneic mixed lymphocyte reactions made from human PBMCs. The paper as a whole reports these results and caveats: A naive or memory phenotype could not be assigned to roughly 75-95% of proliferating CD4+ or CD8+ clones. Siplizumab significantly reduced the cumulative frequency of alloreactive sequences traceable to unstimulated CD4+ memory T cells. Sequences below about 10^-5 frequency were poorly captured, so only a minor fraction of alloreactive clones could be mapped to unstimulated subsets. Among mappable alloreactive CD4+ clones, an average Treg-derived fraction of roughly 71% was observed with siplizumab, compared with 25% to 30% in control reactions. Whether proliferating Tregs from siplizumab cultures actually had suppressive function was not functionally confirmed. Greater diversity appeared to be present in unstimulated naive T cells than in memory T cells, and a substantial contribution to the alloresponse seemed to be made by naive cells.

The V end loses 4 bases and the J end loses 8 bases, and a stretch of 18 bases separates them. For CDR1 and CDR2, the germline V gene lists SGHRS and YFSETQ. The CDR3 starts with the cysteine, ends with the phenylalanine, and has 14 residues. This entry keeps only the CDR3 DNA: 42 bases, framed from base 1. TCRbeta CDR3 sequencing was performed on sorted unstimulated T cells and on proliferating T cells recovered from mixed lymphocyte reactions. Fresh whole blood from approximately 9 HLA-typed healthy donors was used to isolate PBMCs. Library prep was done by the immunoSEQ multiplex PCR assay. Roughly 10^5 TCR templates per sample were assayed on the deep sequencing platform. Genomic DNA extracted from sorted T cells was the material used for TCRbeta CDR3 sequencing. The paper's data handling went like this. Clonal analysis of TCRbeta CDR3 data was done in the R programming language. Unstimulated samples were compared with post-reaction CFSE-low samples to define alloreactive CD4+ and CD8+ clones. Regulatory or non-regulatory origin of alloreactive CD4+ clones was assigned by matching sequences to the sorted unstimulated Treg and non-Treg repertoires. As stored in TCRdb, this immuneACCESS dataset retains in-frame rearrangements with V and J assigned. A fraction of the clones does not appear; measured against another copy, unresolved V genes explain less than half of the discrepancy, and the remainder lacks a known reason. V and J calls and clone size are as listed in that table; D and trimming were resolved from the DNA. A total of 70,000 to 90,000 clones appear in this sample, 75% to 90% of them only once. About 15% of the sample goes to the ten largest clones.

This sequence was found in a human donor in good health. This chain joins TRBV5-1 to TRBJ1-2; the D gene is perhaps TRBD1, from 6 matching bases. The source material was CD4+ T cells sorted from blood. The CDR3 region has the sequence CASSAQGRTGGYTF. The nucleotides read TGCGCCAGCAGCGCACAGGGACGTACGGGAGGCTACACCTTC.